The clone carrying this T cell receptor beta chain was seen a few times. This sample is drawn from a study of blood T cell repertoires in COVID-19. Overall study context: Sites in the United States, Italy and Spain provided acute and convalescent COVID-19 samples. In each case, the material was cDNA or gDNA derived from T cells, B-cell-depleted T cells, or PBMCs.

Profiling relied on immunoSEQ multiplex PCR, and the TCRdb table lists in-frame clones only, not all of them. Of approximately 160,000 clones in the sample, about 79% were seen once. The CDR3 covers 17 residues. With 5 bases clipped from V and 3 bases from J, the junction kept 13 bases outside the gene matches. Germline CDR1 and CDR2: WNHNN and SYGVQD (reference sequence). The receptor's source is a woman between 45 and 60 years old in a cohort sampled during active or convalescent COVID-19. The sequencing sample was made of peripheral blood. The rearrangement links TRBV10-1 to TRBJ2-3, with 8 bases aligning to TRBD2. The CDR3 DNA reads as TGCGCCAGCAGTCCCGAGTCCGGGGGGGCCGGTACAGATACGCAGTATTTT. Protein sequence: CASSPESGGAGTDTQYF.